This T cell receptor beta chain comes out of a study of shared T cell receptors in the human thymus. V lost 0 bases and J lost 6, with 16 bases in between. Germline CDR1 and CDR2: SGHNT and YYREEE (reference sequence). The CDR3 is 16 amino acids. Sequenced by immunoSEQ multiplex PCR; TCRdb stores in-frame clones only, minus some. The sample has about 380,000 clones, more than 85% seen once. The J gene is TRBJ2-1, the V gene TRBV5-4, with D tentatively TRBD2 (6 bases). The sequence was collected from a human donor. Sequencing was done on a sample of thymocytes. The CDR3: CASSLDTEGVLNEQFF. The DNA for the CDR3 is TGTGCCAGCAGCTTGGATACGGAGGGAGTACTCAATGAGCAGTTCTTC.